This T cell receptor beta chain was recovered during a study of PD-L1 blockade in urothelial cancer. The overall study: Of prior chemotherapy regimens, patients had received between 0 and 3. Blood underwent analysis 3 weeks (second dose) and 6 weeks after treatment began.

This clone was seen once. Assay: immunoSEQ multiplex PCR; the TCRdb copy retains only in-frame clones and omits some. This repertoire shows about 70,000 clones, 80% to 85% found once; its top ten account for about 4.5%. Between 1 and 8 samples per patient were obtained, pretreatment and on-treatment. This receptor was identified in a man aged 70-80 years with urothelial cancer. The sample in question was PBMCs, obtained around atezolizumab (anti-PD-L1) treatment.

The CDR3 reads CASSLTGPRTSSYEQYF. The DNA of the CDR3 is TGTGCCAGCAGCTTAACAGGCCCCAGGACTAGTTCCTACGAGCAGTACTTC. This chain uses TRBV7-3 with TRBJ2-7, with 7 bases lining up with TRBD2. V was clipped by 0 bases and J by 1 base; unmatched bases: 9. The CDR3 sequence is 17 residues long. Germline CDR1 reads SGHTA; CDR2 reads FQGTGA.